The 29 T cell receptor beta chains below come from one sample, sequenced in a study of T cells in Graves' hyperthyroidism and ophthalmopathy. Amplified TCR beta CDR3 regions derived from RNA transcripts. Using the HTBI primer set, a first-round RT-PCR was run on the TCR CDR3. TCRdb used MiXCR to reprocess the multiplex PCR reads, holding one entry per CDR3 protein. The sample has approximately 520,000 distinct CDR3 sequences; less than 25% are singletons. The specimen sequenced was blood. The receptors come from a man between 18 and 29 years old with Graves' hyperthyroidism.

This clonotype showed up just a few times. A read error is likely, as this CDR3 ends without the conserved phenylalanine or tryptophan. The limits of the CDR3 on the DNA are not certain, so only TCRdb's listed CDR3 is given. V and J are TRBV12-3 or TRBV12-4 and TRBJ1-2; the D call TRBD1 from the table was never checked on the DNA. The CDR3 length equals 17 residues, ends included. This CDR3 is CASSSHGTGIADYGYTS.

This clonotype was counted between two and nine times. This may come from a read error, since a much larger clone is one base off. The chain joins TRBV12-3 or TRBV12-4 to TRBJ2-2; D is possibly TRBD1 or TRBD2 (5 bases each). The CDR3 totals 13 residues. This CDR3 is CASRQVNTGELCF. Written as DNA, the CDR3 is TGTGCCAGCAGACAGGTCAACACCGGGGAGCTGTGTTTT.

Concerning this clonotype: Just one base apart from a much larger clone, this may be a read error. This sequence joins TRBV2 and TRBJ1-2; D unclear. This CDR3 spans 11 amino acids. Germline CDR1 reads SNHLY; CDR2 reads FYNNEI. This CDR3 is CASGDLYGYTF. The CDR3 bases are TGTGCCAGCGGTGACCTCTATGGCTACACCTTC.

This chain joins TRBV6-5 and TRBJ2-7; possible D gene TRBD1, 5 bases. CDR1 is MNHEY and CDR2 is SVGAGI in the germline V gene. V lost 0 bases, J lost 6 bases, and 12 bases lay in between. CDR3 size: 14 residues. The CDR3 protein is CASSYSPREGEQYF. The CDR3 nucleotides read TGTGCCAGCAGTTACTCCCCCAGGGAAGGCGAGCAGTACTTC.

Only a few counts were recorded for this clonotype. This chain joins TRBV6-7 and TRBJ1-6; no reliable D call. TRBV6-7 qualifies as an ORF whose function is uncertain. The CDR3 is 9 amino acids. Trimming took off 10 bases at V and 8 bases at J, with 3 bases between the two ends. CDR3: CATHSPLHF. The CDR3 nucleotides are TGTGCCACGCATTCACCCCTCCACTTT.

In its sample, this clonotype was seen many times. V usage is TRBV2 and J usage is TRBJ1-5, with TRBD1 as a possible D gene (5 bases). In germline, CDR1 is SNHLY, CDR2 FYNNEI. Trimming removed 3 bases at V and 7 bases at J, with 16 bases between. The CDR3 loop spans 15 amino acids. The CDR3 sequence: CASSEKGRVGQPQHF. Here the CDR3 DNA reads TGTGCCAGCAGTGAGAAAGGCAGGGTGGGGCAGCCCCAGCATTTT. Full variable domain (missing parts from reference TRBV2 and TRBJ1-5): EPEVTQTPSHQVTQMGQEVILRCVPISNHLYFYWYRQILGQKVEFLVSFYNNEISEKSEIFDDQFSVERPDGSNFTLKIRSTKLEDSAMYFCASSEKGRVGQPQHFGDGTRLSIL.

There are many counts of this clonotype. The chain is built from TRBV10-3 and TRBJ1-1; TRBD1 matches at 12 bases. The length of the CDR3 is 16 residues. J was trimmed by 5 bases and V by 10 bases; bases with no gene match: 14. Germline CDR1 and CDR2: ENHRY and SYGVKD. CDR3 sequence: CATWTQGQGARTEAFF. The DNA for the CDR3 is TGTGCCACCTGGACCCAGGGACAGGGGGCGCGTACTGAAGCTTTCTTT.

This clonotype was counted only a few times. The V gene is TRBV29-1, the J gene TRBJ1-2; maybe TRBD1 (5 bases). Germline V gene sequence: CDR1 SQVTM, CDR2 ANQGSEA. The CDR3 sequence is 12 residues long. Deletions cut 5 bases from V and 8 bases from J, with 15 bases between. The CDR3 here is CSVTGPRRGYTF. The CDR3 DNA follows: TGCAGCGTTACAGGCCCCCGAAGAGGCTACACCTTC. The full variable domain, in which reference TRBV29-1 and TRBJ1-2 provide the parts outside the CDR3, is SAVISQKPSRDICQRGTSLTIQCQVDSQVTMMFWYRQQPGQSLTLIATANQGSEATYESGFVIDKFPISRPNLTFSTLTVSNMSPEDSSIYLCSVTGPRRGYTFGSGTRLTVV.

This clonotype has a count of ten or more. J is TRBJ2-5 and V is TRBV7-9, with a tentative D call TRBD1 (6 bases). Germline CDR1 and CDR2: SEHNR and FQNEAQ (reference sequence). V dropped 2 bases and J dropped 5 bases, with 15 bases sitting between them. The CDR3 contains 15 residues. The CDR3: CASSLFGEGDETQYF. CDR3 in DNA: TGTGCCAGCAGCTTATTCGGTGAGGGGGACGAGACCCAGTACTTC. Full variable domain (outside the CDR3, taken from reference TRBV7-9 and TRBJ2-5): DTGVSQNPRHKITKRGQNVTFRCDPISEHNRLYWYRQTLGQGPEFLTYFQNEAQLEKSRLLSDRFSAERPKGSFSTLEIQRTEQGDSAMYLCASSLFGEGDETQYFGPGTRLLVL.

The chain's CDR3 is CASSSSGSPGELFF. In DNA, the CDR3 is TGTGCCAGCAGCTCTAGCGGGAGCCCCGGGGAGCTGTTTTTT. This chain connects TRBV7-2 to TRBJ2-2; the match to TRBD2 covers 10 bases. Trimming removed 4 bases from V and 6 bases from J; junction bases left unmatched: 2. The CDR3 consists of 14 residues. The germline V gene has CDR1 SGHTA and CDR2 FQGNSA.

The chain employs TRBV27 and TRBJ1-2, with a weak D call TRBD1 (5 bases). This CDR3 has 13 amino acids. Trimming cost V 3 bases and J 7 bases, with 12 bases left between them. Per germline, CDR1 MNHEY and CDR2 SMNVEV (reference sequence). CDR3 sequence: CASSFAGASGYTF. The CDR3 DNA reads TGTGCCAGCAGTTTCGCTGGGGCGTCTGGCTACACCTTC.

V gene TRBV19 combines with J gene TRBJ1-5; 9 bases fit TRBD1. Looked up from germline, CDR1 is LNHDA and CDR2 is SQIVND (reference sequence). This CDR3 comprises 15 residues. Losses at the gene ends were 3 bases for V and 7 bases for J; bases not matched to a gene: 7. The CDR3 sequence is CASSIWDREDQPQHF. Written as DNA, the CDR3 is TGTGCCAGTAGTATTTGGGACAGGGAGGACCAGCCCCAGCATTTT.

Concerning this clonotype: Being one base from a much bigger clone, this may be a read error. J is TRBJ1-1 and V is TRBV5-1; D unresolved. The CDR3 contains 15 residues. The V gene's germline CDR1 is SGHRS and CDR2 YFSETQ. The CDR3 DNA reads as TGCGCCAGCAGCTTTGGGTTTCGGGAGAACACTGAAGCTTGCTTT. This translates into CASSFGFRENTEACF.

This clonotype has a handful of counts. In DNA, the CDR3 is TGTGCCAGCTCACCACCGGGAACGGAGTCCGGAAACACCATATATTTT. This sequence encodes CASSPPGTESGNTIYF. The V gene is TRBV18, the J gene TRBJ1-3; D not resolved. Germline CDR1 is KGHSH and CDR2 is LQKENI. Trimming took 0 bases from V and 4 from J, leaving 13 bases between them. This CDR3 region has 16 residues.

This clonotype was counted a few times. V usage is TRBV4-2 and J usage is TRBJ2-7, with a weak D call TRBD2 (6 bases). V was clipped by 0 bases and J by 1 base, with 10 bases between them. The CDR3 runs to 15 residues. Germline V gives CDR1 LGHNA, CDR2 YNFKEQ. The CDR3 DNA is TGTGCCAGCAGCCAAGATTACGGGGGATCCTACGAGCAGTACTTC. It codes for CASSQDYGGSYEQYF.

CDR3: CASSVVSWGANVLTF. For the CDR3, the DNA is TGTGCCAGCAGCGTAGTTAGCTGGGGGGCCAACGTCCTGACTTTC. The chain couples TRBV7-2 to TRBJ2-6; the D is unclear. Germline CDR1 and CDR2: SGHTA and FQGNSA. With 5 bases removed from V and 4 bases from J, the gap between germline ends came to 12 bases. This CDR3 region has 15 residues.

This clonotype has ten or more counts. V gene TRBV6-2 or TRBV6-3 combines with J gene TRBJ1-2; D is possibly TRBD1 (5 bases). V was cut by 6 bases and J by 5 bases, with 7 bases left in between. Germline V CDR1 and CDR2: MNHEY, SVGEGT. The CDR3 is made up of 11 amino acids. The CDR3 nucleotides read TGTGCCAGCAGGGGGACGTATGGCTACACCTTC. Its protein product is CASRGTYGYTF.

This clonotype was counted ten times or more. J is TRBJ1-1 and V is TRBV9; D is unresolved. The germline gives CDR1 SGDLS, CDR2 YYNGEE. The CDR3 extends over 14 amino acids. Trimming took off 4 bases at V and 0 bases at J, with 10 bases between the two ends. In nucleotides, the CDR3 is TGTGCCAGCAGCACACATGCGGTGAACACTGAAGCTTTCTTT. This encodes CASSTHAVNTEAFF.

This sequence joins TRBV28 and TRBJ2-7; possibly TRBD2 for D (7 bases). The germline V and J ends were trimmed by 10 bases and 5 bases, with 21 bases remaining between them. The CDR3 contains 14 residues. Germline CDR1 and CDR2: MDHEN and SYDVKM. CDR3 DNA sequence: TGTGCCACCTTCCCTGGGGGGGCGGTGGACGAGCAGTACTTC. This sequence encodes CATFPGGAVDEQYF.

This clonotype showed up many times. This chain links TRBV20-1 with TRBJ1-2; D is uncertain. The V end was cut by 5 bases, the J end by 5 bases, with 15 bases between. Germline CDR1 reads DFQATT; CDR2 reads SNEGSKA (reference sequence). The CDR3 totals 13 residues. The CDR3: CSARRLLMYGYTF. The CDR3 DNA reads as TGCAGTGCTCGACGCCTTCTTATGTATGGCTACACCTTC.

At least ten counts were recorded for this clonotype. This sequence joins TRBV7-9 and TRBJ2-5; D gene uncertain. Trimming cost V 0 bases and J 4 bases, with 6 bases left between them. The germline CDR1 and CDR2 sequences are SEHNR and FQNEAQ (reference sequence). CDR3 size: 13 residues. DNA for the CDR3: TGTGCCAGCAGCTTAGCGGGGATAGAGACCCAGTACTTC. It translates to CASSLAGIETQYF.

This clonotype was seen ten or more times. V gene TRBV14 combines with J gene TRBJ1-2; D ambiguous. Between the trimmed V and J ends, which lost 3 bases and 6 bases, there was a span of 14 bases. This CDR3 is built from 14 residues. CDR1 and CDR2 (germline): SGHDN, FVKESK. DNA of the CDR3: TGTGCCAGCAGCCACAACACAGCAAGTCATGGCTACACCTTC. Amino acids: CASSHNTASHGYTF.

The rearrangement uses TRBV24-1 and TRBJ2-5; 9 bases map to TRBD1. This CDR3 region has 14 residues. Germline CDR1 KGHDR, CDR2 SFDVKD. The trim removed 4 bases at V and 6 bases at J, leaving 5 bases unmatched. The CDR3 region is CATSDTGQGQTQYF. The CDR3 DNA reads as TGTGCCACCAGTGACACCGGACAGGGGCAGACCCAGTACTTC.

This clonotype was counted many times. V and J are TRBV6-1 and TRBJ1-1; D unclear. The length of the CDR3 is 15 residues. CDR1 and CDR2 (germline): MNHNS, SASEGT. The ends were cut back, 2 bases at V and 0 bases at J, with 10 bases in the middle. CDR3 loop: CASSEQTIMNTEAFF. DNA for the CDR3: TGTGCCAGCAGTGAACAGACCATCATGAACACTGAAGCTTTCTTT.

The chain recombines TRBV4-2 with TRBJ2-6; D is unclear. This CDR3 is built from 17 residues. The germline V gene has CDR1 LGHNA and CDR2 YNFKEQ. The ends were cut back, 4 bases at V and 1 base at J, with 14 bases in the middle. The CDR3 nucleotides read TGTGCCAGCAGCCCCCTAAATTTGGGTTCTGGGGCCAACGTCCTGACTTTC. Translating gives CASSPLNLGSGANVLTF.

The DNA for the CDR3 is TGTGCCAGCAGCCCCTCACGGTGGGGGGCCTATGGCTACACCTTC. Its translation is CASSPSRWGAYGYTF. The genes are TRBV12-3 or TRBV12-4 and TRBJ1-2, with D possibly TRBD1 on 6 matching bases. V shed 6 bases and J shed 4 bases, with 18 bases lying between them. CDR3 size: 15 residues.

This clonotype came up many times. The chain recombines TRBV12-3 or TRBV12-4 with TRBJ1-1; tentative D call: TRBD1 (6 bases). The CDR3 spans 14 residues. The ends were cut back, 5 bases at V and 0 bases at J, with 10 bases in the middle. This chain's CDR3 is CASSQGPVNTEAFF. CDR3 bases: TGTGCCAGCAGTCAGGGGCCGGTGAACACTGAAGCTTTCTTT.

This clonotype showed up many times. V gene TRBV30 combines with J gene TRBJ2-7; no definite D call. V shed 2 bases and J shed 2 bases, with 16 bases lying between them. The CDR3 is made up of 15 amino acids. From germline, CDR1 is GTSNPN and CDR2 SVGIG (reference sequence). The CDR3 sequence: CAWSHSKGGPYEQYF. The CDR3 DNA sequence: TGTGCCTGGAGTCACTCCAAGGGTGGACCCTACGAGCAGTACTTC.

V is TRBV2 and J is TRBJ1-3, with a tentative D call TRBD1 (5 bases). Trimming left V 6 bases short and J 1 base short, with 10 bases between. CDR1 and CDR2 (germline): SNHLY, FYNNEI. CDR3 length: 14 amino acids. CDR3 region: CASRYGGSGNTIYF. The CDR3, as DNA: TGTGCCAGCAGGTATGGGGGATCTGGAAACACCATATATTTT.